This paragraph covers one T cell receptor (beta chain) sequence. Its target antigen remains unknown. No quality values exist for individual bases; no much larger clone is one base distant. The germline V gene supplies CDR1 MGHDK and CDR2 SYGVNS. V trim: 7 bases; J trim: 3 bases; unmatched bases: 5. The CDR3 runs 13 amino acids, cysteine and phenylalanine included. The DNA shown is the 39-base CDR3, in frame from base 1. This entry comes from a study of cytomegalovirus exposure and HLA in healthy donors (dated by TCRdb to about 2017). With respect to the entire study: An earlier analysis of roughly 570 of the donors reported about 260 Gb of sequence data and 95 million to 140 million unique TCR beta sequences obtained from around 170 million T cells. An earlier analysis of nearly 600 of the donors applied high-throughput TCR beta sequencing to assess whether each TCR beta V gene segment acted as functional or pseudogenic. The study was designed to test whether signatures of past pathogen exposure could be identified by cataloging public T cell receptors. Every repertoire in the discovery cohort had been generated on one and the same sequencing platform. Typing coverage varied by locus: roughly 629-640 donors for A, B, C, DRB1 and DQB1; more than 500 for DQA1; approximately 610 for DPA1; roughly 450 for DPB1. Among some 410 genotyped donors of the cohort, an average of around 240,000 unique TCR beta nucleotide sequences were sequenced per donor, 15% to 20% of them non-productive. Both class I and class II loci were covered by HLA typing, at four-digit resolution. A later genetic analysis took genome-wide SNP genotypes for 398 of the 666 donors and used that subset as a discovery cohort. Donor age, sex, ethnicity and CMV serostatus were compiled alongside the repertoire data. A handful of DR-DQ haplotypes were handled as single units for association and clustering because linkage in the cohort was strong. Roughly 300 gigabases of sequencing data and 70 million to 85 million unique TCR sequences were included in an early release covering several hundred HLA-typed donors. Along with the approximately 650-subject first cohort, a separate validation cohort of about 110 different subjects was used. The study combined high-throughput TCR immunosequencing, statistical association of individual TCRs with disease status, and machine learning to predict cytomegalovirus infection status. In a later analysis, previously published TCR beta repertoires from about 670 donors were re-analyzed and high-resolution HLA genotyping was added so that TCR occurrence patterns could be studied. The later analysis used no new phenotypic data to find candidate immune exposures, relying instead on TCR beta sequences and their occurrence across donors. Using immunosequencing, the study profiled T cell repertoires from 500 to 800 subjects and related those repertoires to cytomegalovirus serostatus. The genetic ancestry cluster associated with self-reported Caucasian donors included about 81% of the roughly 400 genotyped donors.

Library preparation was by the immunoSEQ multiplex PCR assay. A mixture of 60 forward primers for TCR Vbeta segments and 13 reverse primers for TCR Jbeta segments was used in the multiplex PCR. The CDR3 region of rearranged TCR beta genes was amplified from genomic DNA with a multiplex PCR assay. Amplified TCR beta libraries were sequenced as 87-base-pair reads on the Illumina HiSeq System. From the authors' description of their analysis: A later analysis counted approximately 84 million unique TCR beta chains across the 600 to 850 repertoires, and 9 million to 14 million of these chains were shared by at least two donors. Raw reads were error-corrected and collapsed into unique sequences by a nearest-neighbor algorithm in which closely related sequences were merged to remove PCR and sequencing errors. Alignment of CDR3 sequences to IMGT reference sequences was used to assign V, D and J gene segments. For a sequence to be retained, a match of at least six nucleotides to both a V gene segment and a J gene segment was required. A rearrangement counted as productive if the CDR3 had no stop codons and remained in frame with V and J, and every other rearrangement counted as non-productive. Following IMGT convention, CDR3 was defined as the stretch from the second conserved V-encoded cysteine up to the conserved J-encoded phenylalanine. In an earlier analysis of 550 to 650 of the donors, sequences lacking an unambiguous match to a single V gene segment were excluded. In an earlier analysis of approximately 550 of the donors, V segments were called functional above 56.7% productive rearrangements and were called segregating when the between-donor standard deviation exceeded 5%. A statistical classification framework was built for diagnosing cytomegalovirus status from the catalog of TCR beta chain sequences. A later analysis assigned V and J genes by comparing TCR nucleotide sequences with IMGT/GENE-DB human TR gene sequences. In a later analysis, CDR3 sequences and most-parsimonious VDJ recombination scenarios were assigned using the TCRdist pipeline. In a later analysis, each TCR beta chain was defined by its CDR3 amino acid sequence together with its V-gene family, and reads lacking a unique V-gene family were excluded. To address suspected cross-contamination and a sequencing artifact, a later analysis removed some 620 highly shared, low-generation-probability nucleotide sequences. For each public chain, a later analysis derived a clonal expansion index from normalized ranks of inferred template counts within each repertoire. Generation probabilities in a later analysis came from a VDJ recombination model fitted to out-of-frame rearrangements, and those results were checked against IGoR. Hypergeometric tests were used in a later analysis to score TCR-TCR, TCR-HLA and TCR-CMV co-occurrence, with a repertoire-size bias correction applied to the TCR pairs. A later analysis estimated false discovery rates by permuting HLA or CMV assignments 20 times. In a later analysis, co-occurring TCRs were grouped with DBSCAN, and TCRdist sequence similarity was added when clustering was performed within HLA-allele-positive subsets. Repertoires with fewer than 30,000 or more than 120,000 public chains were left out of co-occurrence clustering, as were about five repertoires with anomalous nucleotide sharing. As stored in TCRdb, this immuneACCESS dataset retains in-frame rearrangements with V and J assigned. A fraction of the clones does not appear; measured against another copy, unresolved V genes explain less than half of the discrepancy, and the remainder lacks a known reason. V and J calls and clone size follow that table, whereas D and trimming were derived from the DNA. In this sample the table shows about 120,000 clones, approximately 80% of which occur a single time. The leading ten clones occupy roughly 2.4% of the sample.

In total, around 600 healthy bone marrow donors made up the cohort. All cohort members were sampled while nominally healthy, although unrecorded immune exposures were likely present. The donor tested CMV seronegative and was one of the 352 seronegative cohort members. A peripheral blood sample was provided by each donor, and peripheral blood mononuclear cells were used for TCR beta sequencing. Genomic DNA was extracted from the blood cell samples with the Qiagen DNeasy Blood Extraction Kit. Broad study findings and their caveats: Correlated functional status among segregating V segments might be attributable to linkage disequilibrium, but an unknown experimental factor could not be ruled out. Because counts were too low, seventeen rarely observed V segments, including chromosome 9 orphons, were excluded from the earlier analysis of 587 of the donors. In a later analysis, most CMV-associated TCR beta chains were found to appear HLA-restricted, with HLA associations seemingly driven largely by CMV exposure. Broadly in line with IMGT annotations, most TCR beta V segments showed up in productive rearrangements about 90% or about 30% of the time in an earlier analysis of several hundred of the donors. When HLA alleles, especially DR and DQ, strongly co-occurred, attributing TCR associations to individual alleles was difficult. V-gene and J-gene trimming of TCR beta chains was associated with a missense DCLRE1C variant in a later genetic analysis, and the association was replicated in an independent cohort. In a later analysis, HLA-associated TCR beta chains showed more clonal expansion and lower generation probabilities than non-associated chains that were equally common. Because HLA typing was missing for some donors at each locus, association tests included only the typed subset. The presence/absence analyses assumed that sequencing depth was roughly uniform across donors, and that assumption may not be true. Most TCR sequences were seen in very few donors, while some public TCRs were found in many individuals. In vitro tests confirmed that a few of the cytomegalovirus-associated TCR beta chains recognize cytomegalovirus antigens. Because the 87-base-pair reads could not distinguish some IMGT-functional V segments, including TRBV6-2 and TRBV6-3, those segments were excluded. The study gave a list of some 150 TCR beta chains associated with cytomegalovirus. Several of the top co-occurrence clusters appeared to be linked to parvovirus B19, influenza, CMV and Epstein-Barr virus, according to a later analysis. It was suggested by the authors that the approach could potentially be generalized to other disease states and immunological phenotypes. This cohort had only TCR beta chains sequenced, and the lack of alpha or paired-chain data limited which features could be detected. The classifier was reported to diagnose cytomegalovirus status with high specificity and sensitivity in both the original cohort and the validation cohort. In a later analysis, around 17,000 TCR beta sequences were associated with specific HLA alleles at a false discovery rate of 0.05. The only immune exposure information available for the cohort was CMV serostatus. Compared with the roughly 720-donor mean, donors in an Asian-associated ancestry cluster had fewer N-insertions in productive TCRs, according to a later genetic analysis. A group of highly shared sequence variants was considered likely to be a technical artifact of the sequencing pipeline. In a later analysis, TCR association rates were found to vary across HLA loci, with the most associated TCRs seen for DRB1 alleles and the fewest for HLA-C alleles. A further reported finding was that TCR beta sequences accurately predicted the HLA-A and HLA-B alleles for most subjects in the first cohort.

This receptor was obtained from a man younger than 40 in good health and CMV-seronegative. The rearranged segments are TRBV25-1 and TRBJ2-7; 8 nucleotides in the junction match TRBD1. Material: PBMCs. The DNA sequence is TGTGCCAGCATGGGCAGGGGGCACTACGAGCAGTACTTC. Translated, it gives CASMGRGHYEQYF.